The sequence of this TCR beta chain was determined in a study of cytomegalovirus exposure and HLA in healthy donors (dated by TCRdb to 2016 to 2017). Regarding the research as a whole: A later analysis indicated that the roughly 130 validation repertoires were generated on the platform also employed for the 600 to 750 repertoires of the first cohort. The study aimed to test whether cataloging public T cell receptors could reveal signatures of past pathogen exposure. Besides the first cohort of about 730 subjects, a separate validation cohort made up of 95 to 150 different subjects was used. To predict cytomegalovirus infection status, the study brought together high-throughput TCR immunosequencing, statistical association of individual TCRs with disease status, and machine learning.

Separate from the approximately 700-subject first cohort, the validation cohort of 120 subjects was the group to which the donors belonged. Remarks on this clone: It has no known antigen specificity. There are no base qualities to consult, and no much larger clone falls within one base.

Cut back by 2 bases and 1 base, the V and J ends lie 11 bases apart. Per the germline V gene, LGHNA is the CDR1 and YSLEER is the CDR2. From the cysteine up to the phenylalanine, the CDR3 has a length of 15 residues. CDR3 DNA only is kept here, 45 bases in frame from base 1. Libraries were constructed by the immunoSEQ multiplex PCR assay. The study's processing was this. A statistical classification framework was built for diagnosing cytomegalovirus status from the catalog of TCR beta chain sequences. Drawn from immuneACCESS, this table holds only the in-frame rearrangements with V and J called that TCRdb kept. Clones are partly lost; checked studies trace under half to an unresolved V gene and leave the rest unexplained. For V, J and clone size, that table is used; D and trimming come from the DNA. The sample table contains about 150,000 clones; only one count was recorded for 86% of them. The ten most abundant clones make up approximately 20% of the sample.

Summary of the overall study and its limitations: Of the cluster scores, about 94% were above 0 in a later analysis, which found that TCRs clustered in the first cohort also tended to co-occur in the 120 or so validation repertoires. A later analysis had no HLA typing for the validation cohort, so co-occurrence there was scored across all 110 or so repertoires. The classifier was reported to diagnose cytomegalovirus status with high specificity and sensitivity in both the original and validation cohorts. The study listed approximately 150 TCR beta chains as associated with cytomegalovirus. While some public TCRs were present in many individuals, most TCR sequences turned up only very rarely across donors. According to the authors, the approach could potentially be generalized to other disease states and immunological phenotypes. In vitro tests confirmed that a few of the cytomegalovirus-associated TCR beta chains recognize cytomegalovirus antigens.

This TCR was recovered from a man aged 18 to 29 in good health and CMV-seropositive. The rearrangement joined TRBV4-3 to TRBJ2-5; a tentative D match to TRBD2 spans 6 bases. Sequencing was carried out using PBMCs. The DNA is TGCGCCAGCAGCCAACGCGGAGCGGGCCAAGAGACCCAGTACTTC. The resulting protein is CASSQRGAGQETQYF.